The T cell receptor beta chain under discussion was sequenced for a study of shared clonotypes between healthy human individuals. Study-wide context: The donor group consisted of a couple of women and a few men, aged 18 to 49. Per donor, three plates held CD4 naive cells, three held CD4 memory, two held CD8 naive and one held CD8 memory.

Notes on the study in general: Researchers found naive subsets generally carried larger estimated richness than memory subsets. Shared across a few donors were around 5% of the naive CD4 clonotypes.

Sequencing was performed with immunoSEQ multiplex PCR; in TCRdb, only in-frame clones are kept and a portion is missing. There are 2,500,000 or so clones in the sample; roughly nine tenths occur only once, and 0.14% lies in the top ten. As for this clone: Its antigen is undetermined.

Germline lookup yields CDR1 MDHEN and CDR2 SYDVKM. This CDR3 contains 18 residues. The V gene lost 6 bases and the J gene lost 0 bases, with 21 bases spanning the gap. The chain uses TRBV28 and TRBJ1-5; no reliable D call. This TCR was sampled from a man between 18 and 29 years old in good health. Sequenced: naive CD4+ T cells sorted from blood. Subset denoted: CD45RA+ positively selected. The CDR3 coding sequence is TGTGCCAGCAGGCCCAACACCTGGACTGCCTCTAGCAATCAGCCCCAGCATTTT. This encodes CASRPNTWTASSNQPQHF.